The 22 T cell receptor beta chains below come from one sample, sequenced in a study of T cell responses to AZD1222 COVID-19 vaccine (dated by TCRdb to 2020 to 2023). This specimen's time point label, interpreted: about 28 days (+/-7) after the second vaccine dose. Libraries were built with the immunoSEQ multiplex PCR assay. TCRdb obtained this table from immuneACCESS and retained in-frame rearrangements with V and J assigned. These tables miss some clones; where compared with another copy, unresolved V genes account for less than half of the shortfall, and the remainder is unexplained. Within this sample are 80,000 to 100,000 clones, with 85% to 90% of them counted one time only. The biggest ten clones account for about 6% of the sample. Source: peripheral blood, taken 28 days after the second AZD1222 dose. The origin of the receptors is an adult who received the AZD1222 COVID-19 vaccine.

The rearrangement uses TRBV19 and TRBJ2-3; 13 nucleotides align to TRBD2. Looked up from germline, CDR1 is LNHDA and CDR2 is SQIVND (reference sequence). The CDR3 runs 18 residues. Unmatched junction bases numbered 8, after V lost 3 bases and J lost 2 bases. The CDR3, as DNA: TGTGCCAGTAGTATTATGGGGACTAGCGGGATTTACACAGATACGCAGTATTTT. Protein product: CASSIMGTSGIYTDTQYF. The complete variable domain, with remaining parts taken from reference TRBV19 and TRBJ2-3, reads DGGITQSPKYLFRKEGQNVTLSCEQNLNHDAMYWYRQDPGQGLRLIYYSQIVNDFQKGDIAEGYSVSREKKESFPLTVTSAQKNPTAFYLCASSIMGTSGIYTDTQYFGPGTRLTVL.

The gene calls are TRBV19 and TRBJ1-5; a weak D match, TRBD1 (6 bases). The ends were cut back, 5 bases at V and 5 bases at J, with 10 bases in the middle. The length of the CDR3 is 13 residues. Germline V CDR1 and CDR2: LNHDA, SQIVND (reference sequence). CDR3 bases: TGTGCCAGTAGTCAGGGGCTATATCAGCCCCAGCATTTT. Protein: CASSQGLYQPQHF.

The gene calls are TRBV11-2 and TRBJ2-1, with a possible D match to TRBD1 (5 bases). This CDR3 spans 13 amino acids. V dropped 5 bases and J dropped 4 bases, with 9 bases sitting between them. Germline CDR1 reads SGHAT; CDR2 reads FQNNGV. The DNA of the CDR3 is TGTGCCAGCAGCCGAGGACAATACAATGAGCAGTTCTTC. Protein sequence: CASSRGQYNEQFF.

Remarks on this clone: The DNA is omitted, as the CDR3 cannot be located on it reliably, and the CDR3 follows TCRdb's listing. CDR3 amino acids: CASSSSGTPKDRGDYGYTF. V and J are TRBV28 and TRBJ1-2; the listed D gene, TRBD1, was not tested against the DNA. The CDR3 totals 19 residues, both ends included. Per the germline V gene, CDR1 is MDHEN and CDR2 is SYDVKM.

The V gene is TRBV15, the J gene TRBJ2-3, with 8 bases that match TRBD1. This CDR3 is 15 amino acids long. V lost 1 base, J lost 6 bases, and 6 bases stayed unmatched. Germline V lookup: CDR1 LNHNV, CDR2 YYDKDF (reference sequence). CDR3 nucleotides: TGTGCCACCAGCAGAGGTCAGGGGGCATCTGATACGCAGTATTTT. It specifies CATSRGQGASDTQYF. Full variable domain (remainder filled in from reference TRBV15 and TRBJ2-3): DAMVIQNPRYQVTQFGKPVTLSCSQTLNHNVMYWYQQKSSQAPKLLFHYYDKDFNNEADTPDNFQSRRPNTSFCFLDIRSPGLGDTAMYLCATSRGQGASDTQYFGPGTRLTVL.

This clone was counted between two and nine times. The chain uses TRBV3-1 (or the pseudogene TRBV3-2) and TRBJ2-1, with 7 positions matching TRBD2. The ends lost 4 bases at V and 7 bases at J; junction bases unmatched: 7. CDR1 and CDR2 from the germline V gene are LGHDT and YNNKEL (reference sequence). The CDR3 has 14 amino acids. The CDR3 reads CASSPGTGGNEQFF. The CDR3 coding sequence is TGTGCCAGCAGCCCTGGGACCGGGGGGAATGAGCAGTTCTTC.

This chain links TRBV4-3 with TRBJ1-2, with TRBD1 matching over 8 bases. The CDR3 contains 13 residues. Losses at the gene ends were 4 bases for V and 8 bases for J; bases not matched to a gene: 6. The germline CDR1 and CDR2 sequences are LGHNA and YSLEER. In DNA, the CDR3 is TGCGCCAGCAGCCGAACAGGGGGTCGCGGCTACACCTTC. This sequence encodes CASSRTGGRGYTF.

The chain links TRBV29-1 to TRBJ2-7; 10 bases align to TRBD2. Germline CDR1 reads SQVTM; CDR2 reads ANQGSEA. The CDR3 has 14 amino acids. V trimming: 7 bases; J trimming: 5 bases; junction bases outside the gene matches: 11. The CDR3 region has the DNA TGCAGCGGGGCAGGTAGCGGGAGGTTAGACGAGCAGTACTTC. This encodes CSGAGSGRLDEQYF.

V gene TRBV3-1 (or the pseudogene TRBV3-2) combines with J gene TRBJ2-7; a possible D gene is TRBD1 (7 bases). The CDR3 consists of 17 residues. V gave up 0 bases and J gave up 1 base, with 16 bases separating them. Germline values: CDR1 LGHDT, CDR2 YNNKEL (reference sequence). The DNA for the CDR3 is TGTGCCAGCAGCCAAGATCAGGGGGGACGTTCTTCCTACGAGCAGTACTTC. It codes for CASSQDQGGRSSYEQYF.

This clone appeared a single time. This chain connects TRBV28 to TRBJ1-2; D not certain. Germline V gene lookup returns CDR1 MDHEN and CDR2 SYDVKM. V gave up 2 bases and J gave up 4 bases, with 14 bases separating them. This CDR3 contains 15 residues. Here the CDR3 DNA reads TGTGCCAGCAGTTTAGGCCGGGAGTTAGGCTATGGCTACACCTTC. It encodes CASSLGRELGYGYTF.

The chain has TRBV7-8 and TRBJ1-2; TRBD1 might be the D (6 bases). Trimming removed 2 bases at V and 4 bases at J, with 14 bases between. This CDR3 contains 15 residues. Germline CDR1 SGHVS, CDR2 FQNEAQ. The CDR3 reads CASSLNGGGGYGYTF. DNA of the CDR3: TGTGCCAGCAGCTTAAATGGGGGCGGGGGCTATGGCTACACCTTC.

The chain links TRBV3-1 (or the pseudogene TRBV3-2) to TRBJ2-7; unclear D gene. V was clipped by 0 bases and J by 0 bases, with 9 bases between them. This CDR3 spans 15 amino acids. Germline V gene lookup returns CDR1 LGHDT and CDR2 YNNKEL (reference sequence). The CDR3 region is CASSQEVRSSYEQYF. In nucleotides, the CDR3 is TGTGCCAGCAGCCAAGAGGTTAGGAGCTCCTACGAGCAGTACTTC.

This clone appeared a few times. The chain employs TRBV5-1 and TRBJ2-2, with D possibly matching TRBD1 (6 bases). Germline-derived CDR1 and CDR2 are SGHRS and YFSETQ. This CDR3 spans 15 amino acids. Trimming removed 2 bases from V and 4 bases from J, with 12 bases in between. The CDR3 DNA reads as TGCGCCAGCAGCTTAGGGACACTTTCCACCGGGGAGCTGTTTTTT. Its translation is CASSLGTLSTGELFF.

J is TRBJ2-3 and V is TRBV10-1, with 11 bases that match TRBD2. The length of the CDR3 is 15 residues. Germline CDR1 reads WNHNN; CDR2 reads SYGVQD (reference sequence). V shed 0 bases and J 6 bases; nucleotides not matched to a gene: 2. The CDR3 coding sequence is TGCGCCAGCAGTGAGTCGACTAGCGGGATCGATACGCAGTATTTT. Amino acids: CASSESTSGIDTQYF.

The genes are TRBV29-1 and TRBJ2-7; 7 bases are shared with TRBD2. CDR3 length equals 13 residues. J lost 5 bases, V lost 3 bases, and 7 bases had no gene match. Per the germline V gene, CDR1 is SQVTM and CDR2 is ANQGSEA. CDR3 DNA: TGCAGCGTTGAGGGGGGGAGCTGGAACGAGCAGTACTTC. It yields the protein CSVEGGSWNEQYF.

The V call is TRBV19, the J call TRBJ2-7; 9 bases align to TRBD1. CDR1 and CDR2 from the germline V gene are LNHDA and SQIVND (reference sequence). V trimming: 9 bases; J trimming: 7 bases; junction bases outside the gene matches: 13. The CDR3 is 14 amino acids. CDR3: CASSRDRAPGEQYF. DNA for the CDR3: TGTGCCAGCTCGAGGGACAGGGCACCGGGGGAGCAGTACTTC.

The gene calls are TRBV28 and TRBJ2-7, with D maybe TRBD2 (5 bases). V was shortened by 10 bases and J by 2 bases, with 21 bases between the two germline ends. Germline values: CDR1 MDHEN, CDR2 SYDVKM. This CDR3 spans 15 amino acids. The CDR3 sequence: CATTAYTGKPYEQYF. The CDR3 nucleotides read TGTGCCACCACGGCCTACACCGGGAAACCCTACGAGCAGTACTTC.

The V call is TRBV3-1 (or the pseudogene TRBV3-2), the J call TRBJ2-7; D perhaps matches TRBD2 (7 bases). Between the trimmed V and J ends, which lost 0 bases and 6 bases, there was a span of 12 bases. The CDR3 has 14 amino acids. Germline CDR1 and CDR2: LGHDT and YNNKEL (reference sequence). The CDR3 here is CASSQDHREGEQYF. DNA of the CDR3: TGTGCCAGCAGCCAAGACCACAGGGAGGGCGAGCAGTACTTC.

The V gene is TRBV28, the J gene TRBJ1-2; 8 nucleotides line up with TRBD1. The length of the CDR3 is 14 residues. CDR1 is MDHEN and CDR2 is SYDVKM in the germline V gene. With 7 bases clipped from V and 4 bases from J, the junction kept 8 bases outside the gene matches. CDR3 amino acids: CASTTLTGVYGYTF. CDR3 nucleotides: TGTGCCAGCACCACCCTGACAGGGGTCTATGGCTACACCTTC.

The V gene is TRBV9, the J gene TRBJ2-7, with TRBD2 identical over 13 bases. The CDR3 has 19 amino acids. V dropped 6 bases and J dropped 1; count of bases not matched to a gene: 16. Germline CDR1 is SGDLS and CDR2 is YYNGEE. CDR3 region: CASNRRTSGRFFGSYEQYF. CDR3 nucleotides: TGTGCCAGCAACCGACGGACTAGCGGGAGATTCTTTGGGTCCTACGAGCAGTACTTC.

The CDR3: CASSLFWDSPYEQYF. The CDR3 DNA is TGTGCCAGCAGCTTATTTTGGGACAGCCCGTACGAGCAGTACTTC. V is TRBV7-2 and J is TRBJ2-7; TRBD1 agrees at 7 bases. V was clipped by 2 bases and J by 4 bases; unmatched bases: 8. Germline V lookup: CDR1 SGHTA, CDR2 FQGNSA. This CDR3 has 15 residues.

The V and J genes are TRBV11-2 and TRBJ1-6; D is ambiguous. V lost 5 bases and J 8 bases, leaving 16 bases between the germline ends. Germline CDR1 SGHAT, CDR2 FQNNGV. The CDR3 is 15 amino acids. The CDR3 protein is CASSPGAAQHSPLHF. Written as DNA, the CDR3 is TGTGCCAGCAGCCCGGGAGCCGCACAGCATTCACCCCTCCACTTT. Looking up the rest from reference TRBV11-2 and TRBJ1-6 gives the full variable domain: EAGVAQSPRYKIIEKRQSVAFWCNPISGHATLYWYQQILGQGPKLLIQFQNNGVVDDSQLPKDRFSAERLKGVDSTLKIQPAKLEDSAVYLCASSPGAAQHSPLHFGNGTRLTVT.